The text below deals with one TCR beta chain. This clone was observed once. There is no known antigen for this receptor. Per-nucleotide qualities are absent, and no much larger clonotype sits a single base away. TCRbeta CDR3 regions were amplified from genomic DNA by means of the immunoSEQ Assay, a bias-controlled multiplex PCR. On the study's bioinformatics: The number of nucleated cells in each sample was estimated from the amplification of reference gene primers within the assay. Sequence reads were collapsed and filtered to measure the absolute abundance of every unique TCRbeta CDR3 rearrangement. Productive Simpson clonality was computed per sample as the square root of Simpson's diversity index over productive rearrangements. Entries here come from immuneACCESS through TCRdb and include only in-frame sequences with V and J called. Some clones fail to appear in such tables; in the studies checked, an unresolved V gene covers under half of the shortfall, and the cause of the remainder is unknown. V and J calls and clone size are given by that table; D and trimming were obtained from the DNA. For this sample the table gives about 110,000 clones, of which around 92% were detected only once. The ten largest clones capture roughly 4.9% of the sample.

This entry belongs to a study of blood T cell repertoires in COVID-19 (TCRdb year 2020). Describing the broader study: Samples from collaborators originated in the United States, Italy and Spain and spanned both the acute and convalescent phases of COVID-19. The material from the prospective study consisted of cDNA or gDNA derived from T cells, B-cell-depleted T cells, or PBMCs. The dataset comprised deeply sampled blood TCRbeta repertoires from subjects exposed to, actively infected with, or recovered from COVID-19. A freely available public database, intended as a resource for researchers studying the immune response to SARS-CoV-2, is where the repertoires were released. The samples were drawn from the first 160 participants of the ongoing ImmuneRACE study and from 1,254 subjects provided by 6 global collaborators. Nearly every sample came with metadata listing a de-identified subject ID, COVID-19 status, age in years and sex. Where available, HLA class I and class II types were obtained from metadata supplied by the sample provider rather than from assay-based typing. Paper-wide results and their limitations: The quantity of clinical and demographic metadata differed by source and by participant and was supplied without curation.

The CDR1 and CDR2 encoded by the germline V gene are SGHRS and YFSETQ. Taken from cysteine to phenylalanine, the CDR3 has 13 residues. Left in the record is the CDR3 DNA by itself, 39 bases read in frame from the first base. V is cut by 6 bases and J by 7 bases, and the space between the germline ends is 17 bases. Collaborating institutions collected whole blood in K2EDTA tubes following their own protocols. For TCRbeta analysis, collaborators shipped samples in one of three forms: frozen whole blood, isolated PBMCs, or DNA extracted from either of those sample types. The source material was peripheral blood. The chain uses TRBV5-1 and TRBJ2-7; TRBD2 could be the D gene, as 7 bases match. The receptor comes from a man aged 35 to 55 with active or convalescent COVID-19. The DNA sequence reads TGCGCCAGCACCCGAGGGGGGGCGGGGGAGCAGTACTTC. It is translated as CASTRGGAGEQYF.